This T cell receptor beta chain was sequenced for a study of T cells in Graves' hyperthyroidism and ophthalmopathy. General study points: The blood repertoire included most of the expanded thyroid clonotypes above 0.001. In the analysis, a 13 V-J model separated ophthalmopathy from stable hyperthyroidism.

RNA transcripts were the template for amplifying TCR beta CDR3 regions. HTBI primers were the set used in a first-round RT-PCR of the TCR CDR3. TCRdb analysed the multiplex PCR reads with MiXCR anew, one entry per CDR3 protein. Here the sample spans over 700,000 distinct CDR3 sequences, around 40% being singletons. Notes on this clonotype: Its antigen remains unidentified. Its ends do not fully match the called genes, so a read error is possible.

This CDR3 comprises 14 residues. Germline V gene sequence: CDR1 SGHVT, CDR2 SQSDAQ. PBMCs came from about 10 ml fresh peripheral blood. The rearrangement links TRBV7-4 to TRBJ2-7; TRBD2 is a possible D gene (5 bases). The specimen sequenced was blood. This receptor was identified in a woman aged 40 to 50 with Graves' hyperthyroidism. The CDR3 is CASSLARNSYEQYF. The CDR3 coding sequence is TGTGCCAGCAGTTTAGCGCGGAACTCCTACGAGCAGTACTTC.